The 24 T cell receptor beta chains reported below all come from one sample, sequenced in a study of T-cell reconstitution after alpha-beta-depleted transplantation in children. TCRbeta library preparation incorporated unique molecular identifiers. TCRdb passed the PCR reads through MiXCR, listing each CDR3 protein once. The table shows 210,000 or so distinct CDR3 sequences, with roughly 11% occurring only once. The source was PBMCs, collected before TCRalphabeta/CD19-depleted stem cell transplant. These receptors came from a child under two years old with acute myeloid leukemia, due to receive a stem cell transplant.

This clonotype was observed many times. The rearrangement uses TRBV5-5 and TRBJ1-1; 8 bases are a match to TRBD1. The J segment lost 7 bases and the V segment lost 1 base, leaving 9 bases of the junction unmatched. The CDR3 is made up of 15 amino acids. The germline V gene has CDR1 SGHKS and CDR2 YYEKEE (reference sequence). CDR3 in amino acids: CASSLFSRGQGEAFF. The DNA of the CDR3 is TGTGCCAGCAGCTTGTTCTCCAGGGGGCAAGGTGAAGCTTTCTTT.

This clonotype appeared many times. The chain has TRBV11-2 and TRBJ1-6; perhaps TRBD1 as D (5 bases). Trimming shortened V by 0 bases and J by 10 bases, and 13 bases separated the two germline ends. This CDR3 contains 15 residues. The V gene's germline CDR1 is SGHAT and CDR2 FQNNGV. The CDR3 nucleotides read TGTGCCAGCAGCTTAGAACGGGGCCGGGACTCACCCCTCCACTTT. This translates into CASSLERGRDSPLHF.

This clonotype was seen only a few times. A read error may explain this, as a much larger clone is one base away. The rearrangement joins TRBV12-3 or TRBV12-4 to TRBJ1-2; 8 bases align to TRBD1. This CDR3 is 13 amino acids long. In DNA form, the CDR3 reads TGTGCCAGCAGGTCAGGGGGCAGTTATGGCGACACCTTC. Translated: CASRSGGSYGDTF.

In this sample, this clonotype turned up many times. This rearrangement joins TRBV7-2 to TRBJ1-2; no reliable D call. The CDR3 consists of 14 residues. Germline-derived CDR1 and CDR2 are SGHTA and FQGNSA. V lost 1 base and J lost 0, with 6 bases in between. The CDR3 region is CASSLEQSNYGYTF. CDR3 DNA: TGTGCCAGCAGCTTAGAACAATCTAACTATGGCTACACCTTC.

Many counts were recorded for this clonotype. The J gene is TRBJ1-2, the V gene TRBV20-1; D possibly corresponds to TRBD1 (5 bases). CDR3 size: 13 residues. Germline V gene sequence: CDR1 DFQATT, CDR2 SNEGSKA (reference sequence). Trimming removed 4 bases from V and 4 bases from J, with 13 bases in between. CDR3 in DNA: TGCAGTGCTACCGCGACAGCTTCCTATGGCTACACCTTC. It yields the protein CSATATASYGYTF.

This clonotype was recorded at least ten times. The chain employs TRBV14 and TRBJ1-3; D remains ambiguous. Per the germline V gene, CDR1 is SGHDN and CDR2 is FVKESK. CDR3 length equals 15 residues. Trimming left V 2 bases short and J 0 bases short, with 8 bases between. The CDR3 is CASSQNRFSGNTIYF. In DNA, the CDR3 is TGTGCCAGCAGCCAAAACCGCTTCTCTGGAAACACCATATATTTT.

This clonotype was recorded at least ten times. V and J are TRBV4-2 and TRBJ2-1; D might be TRBD1 (6 bases). Germline V gene sequence: CDR1 LGHNA, CDR2 YNFKEQ. V was clipped by 3 bases and J by 0 bases, with 27 bases between them. The CDR3 covers 21 residues. The chain's CDR3 is CASSQKPGHGIPTSSYNEQFF. The CDR3 bases are TGTGCCAGCAGCCAGAAACCGGGACATGGGATTCCGACGAGCTCCTACAATGAGCAGTTCTTC.

This clonotype was observed many times. V usage is TRBV24-1 and J usage is TRBJ2-5; tentatively, D is TRBD2 (7 bases). From germline, CDR1 is KGHDR and CDR2 SFDVKD. V gave up 8 bases and J gave up 4 bases, with 10 bases separating them. This CDR3 has 12 amino acids. Here the CDR3 reads CATMGGGETQYF. The CDR3 region has the DNA TGTGCCACCATGGGAGGGGGAGAGACCCAGTACTTC.

This clonotype has a count of ten or more. The chain recombines TRBV18 with TRBJ2-6; a weak D match, TRBD1 (5 bases). Trimming took off 3 bases at V and 1 base at J, with 13 bases between the two ends. The CDR3 is made up of 17 amino acids. From germline, CDR1 is KGHSH and CDR2 LQKENI. Here the CDR3 reads CASSPPRQISGANVLTF. The CDR3 DNA follows: TGTGCCAGCTCACCCCCGAGACAGATATCTGGGGCCAACGTCCTGACTTTC.

This clonotype was counted ten times or more. The V gene is TRBV7-9, the J gene TRBJ1-1, with unresolved D. Germline CDR1 is SEHNR and CDR2 is FQNEAQ (reference sequence). The CDR3 contains 14 residues. V was clipped by 2 bases and J by 6 bases, with 13 bases between them. CDR3 nucleotide sequence: TGTGCCAGCAGCTTAAGGCCGGACGGGGCTGAAGCTTTCTTT. Its translation: CASSLRPDGAEAFF.

The V call is TRBV4-2, the J call TRBJ1-2; no firm D call. V was trimmed by 5 bases and J by 4 bases, leaving 20 bases between them. Germline V lookup: CDR1 LGHNA, CDR2 YNFKEQ. This CDR3 has 16 residues. CDR3 sequence (DNA): TGTGCCAGCAGCTCCGGGCTCCTCCCAAAGACCTATGGCTACACCTTC. This codes for CASSSGLLPKTYGYTF.

Many counts were recorded for this clonotype. The J gene is TRBJ2-7, the V gene TRBV11-2; the D gene is possibly TRBD1 (6 bases). Germline-derived CDR1 and CDR2 are SGHAT and FQNNGV. CDR3 length equals 14 residues. V lost 6 bases and J lost 6, with 18 bases in between. CDR3 in DNA: TGTGCCAGCAGGGAAAACAGGGTTCAAGGCGAGCAGTACTTC. Its translation is CASRENRVQGEQYF.

As regards this clonotype: A read error is possible here, since a much larger clone lies one base away. In DNA form, the CDR3 reads TGCGCCAGCAGCCACGCTTCCCCACTCTATGGCCACACCTTC. Translated, it gives CASSHASPLYGHTF. This chain links TRBV5-1 with TRBJ1-2; D gene unclear. CDR3 length equals 14 residues. The germline CDR1 and CDR2 sequences are SGHRS and YFSETQ.

This clonotype was found a few times. The chain has TRBV9 and TRBJ2-1, with 10 positions matching TRBD2. Germline V gives CDR1 SGDLS, CDR2 YYNGEE. J gave up 6 bases and V 4 bases, and 10 bases lay outside the gene matches. The CDR3 has 16 residues. The CDR3 region is CASSPLPLAGINEQFF. The CDR3 DNA is TGTGCCAGCAGCCCTCTCCCACTAGCGGGGATCAATGAGCAGTTCTTC.

Comments on this clonotype: A much larger clone is a single base away; this may be a read error. The rearrangement joins TRBV5-1 to TRBJ2-2; the D gene is possibly TRBD1 (6 bases). V lost 4 bases, J lost 2 bases, and 15 bases lay in between. The CDR3 length is 16 residues. Germline CDR1 reads SGHRS; CDR2 reads YFSETQ. For the CDR3, the DNA is TGCGCCAGCAGCCCCTTGCTCAGGGGTAACACCGGGGAGCTGTTTTTT. Translating gives CASSPLLRGNTGELFF.

This clonotype showed up many times. The chain recombines TRBV20-1 with TRBJ2-7, with D perhaps being TRBD1 or TRBD2 (5 bases each). In germline, CDR1 is DFQATT, CDR2 SNEGSKA (reference sequence). V lost 1 base to trimming and J lost 7 bases, with 20 bases between them. The CDR3 sequence is 15 residues long. CDR3 protein: CSARGPRGLNREQYF. The CDR3 coding sequence is TGCAGTGCTAGAGGACCGAGGGGTCTCAATCGGGAGCAGTACTTC.

This clonotype came up a few times. J is TRBJ1-4 and V is TRBV5-6; 7 bases fit TRBD1. From germline, CDR1 is SGHDT and CDR2 YYEEEE. The CDR3 is 15 amino acids. The ends lost 5 bases at V and 8 bases at J; junction bases unmatched: 12. The DNA for the CDR3 is TGTGCCAGCAGAAGATACAGGGGTGGGGCAGAAAAACTGTTTTTT. Translation gives CASRRYRGGAEKLFF.

This clonotype was seen repeatedly, ten times or more. The rearrangement joins TRBV4-3 to TRBJ2-7, with no clear D. The V and J ends lost 1 base and 6 bases respectively, with 10 bases between them. The length of the CDR3 is 13 residues. Germline CDR1 LGHNA, CDR2 YSLEER. CDR3 in DNA: TGCGCCAGCAGCCAAGCAGTCGGTTTCGAGCAGTACTTC. This codes for CASSQAVGFEQYF.

This clonotype came up many times. This CDR3 is CSARPSGLTHEQYF. CDR3 nucleotide sequence: TGCAGTGCTAGGCCCTCGGGACTAACCCACGAGCAGTACTTC. The V call is TRBV20-1, the J call TRBJ2-7, with 7 bases matching TRBD2. The CDR3 has 14 residues. Germline V gene sequence: CDR1 DFQATT, CDR2 SNEGSKA (reference sequence). V lost 3 bases, J lost 5 bases, and 10 bases stayed unmatched.

This clonotype was observed at least ten times. CDR3 sequence: CSARVTALRGEAFF. The CDR3 region has the DNA TGCAGTGCTAGAGTTACAGCGCTTAGGGGGGAAGCTTTCTTT. V gene TRBV20-1 combines with J gene TRBJ1-1; D is perhaps TRBD1 (6 bases). The CDR3 covers 14 residues. Germline V gene sequence: CDR1 DFQATT, CDR2 SNEGSKA (reference sequence). Trimming shortened V by 1 base and J by 8 bases, and 17 bases separated the two germline ends.

This clonotype was seen many times. The chain combines TRBV7-9 with TRBJ2-7; D is unclear. CDR3 length equals 14 residues. Trimming left V 2 bases short and J 2 bases short, with 10 bases between. CDR1 is SEHNR and CDR2 is FQNEAQ in the germline V gene (reference sequence). The CDR3 reads CASSLTLETYEQYF. CDR3 bases: TGTGCCAGCAGCTTAACCTTGGAGACCTACGAGCAGTACTTC. Using reference TRBV7-9 and TRBJ2-7 for the parts outside the CDR3, the full variable domain is DTGVSQNPRHKITKRGQNVTFRCDPISEHNRLYWYRQTLGQGPEFLTYFQNEAQLEKSRLLSDRFSAERPKGSFSTLEIQRTEQGDSAMYLCASSLTLETYEQYFGPGTRLTVT.

This clonotype was counted ten times or more. The V call is TRBV7-2, the J call TRBJ2-1, with D unresolved. Germline assignment: CDR1 SGHTA and CDR2 FQGNSA. The CDR3 has 16 amino acids. The V and J ends lost 3 bases and 0 bases respectively, with 12 bases between them. The CDR3 nucleotides are TGTGCCAGCAGCTTGGTGGCGGCTGACTCCTACAATGAGCAGTTCTTC. It is translated as CASSLVAADSYNEQFF. The full variable domain, completed using reference TRBV7-2 and TRBJ2-1, is GAGVSQSPSNKVTEKGKDVELRCDPISGHTALYWYRQSLGQGLEFLIYFQGNSAPDKSGLPSDRFSAERTGGSVSTLTIQRTQQEDSAVYLCASSLVAADSYNEQFFGPGTRLTVL.

This clonotype was counted at least ten times. The V gene is TRBV12-3 or TRBV12-4, the J gene TRBJ1-3, with D possibly matching TRBD1 (5 bases). Trimming took 7 bases from V and 2 from J, leaving 12 bases between them. The length of the CDR3 is 14 residues. The CDR3 protein is CASNVQGAGNTIYF. In DNA, the CDR3 is TGTGCCAGCAATGTTCAGGGCGCTGGAAACACCATATATTTT.

This clonotype has at least ten counts. The rearrangement links TRBV3-1 to TRBJ1-1; no firm D call. CDR3 length: 16 residues. Between the trimmed V and J ends, which lost 4 bases and 3 bases, there was a span of 18 bases. Germline V CDR1 and CDR2: LGHDT, YNNKEL (reference sequence). CDR3 nucleotides: TGTGCCAGCAGCCCCTCCCAATCGGGCCAGTACACTGAAGCTTTCTTT. It encodes CASSPSQSGQYTEAFF.